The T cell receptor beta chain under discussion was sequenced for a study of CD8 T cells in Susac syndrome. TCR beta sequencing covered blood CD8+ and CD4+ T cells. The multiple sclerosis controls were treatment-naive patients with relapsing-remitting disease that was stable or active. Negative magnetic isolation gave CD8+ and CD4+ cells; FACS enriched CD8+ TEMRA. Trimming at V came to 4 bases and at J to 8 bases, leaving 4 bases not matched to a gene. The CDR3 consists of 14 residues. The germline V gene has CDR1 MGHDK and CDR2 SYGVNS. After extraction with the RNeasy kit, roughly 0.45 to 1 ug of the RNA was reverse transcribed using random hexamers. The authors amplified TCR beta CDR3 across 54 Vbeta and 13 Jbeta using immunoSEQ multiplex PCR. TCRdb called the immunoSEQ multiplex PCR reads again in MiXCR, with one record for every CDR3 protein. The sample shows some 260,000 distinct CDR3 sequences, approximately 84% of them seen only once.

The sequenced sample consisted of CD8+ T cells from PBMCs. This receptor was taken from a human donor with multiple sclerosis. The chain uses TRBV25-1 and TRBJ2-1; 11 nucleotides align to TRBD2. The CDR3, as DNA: TGTGCCAGCAGTGCGGAACTAGCGGGAGATGAGCAGTTCTTC. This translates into CASSAELAGDEQFF.